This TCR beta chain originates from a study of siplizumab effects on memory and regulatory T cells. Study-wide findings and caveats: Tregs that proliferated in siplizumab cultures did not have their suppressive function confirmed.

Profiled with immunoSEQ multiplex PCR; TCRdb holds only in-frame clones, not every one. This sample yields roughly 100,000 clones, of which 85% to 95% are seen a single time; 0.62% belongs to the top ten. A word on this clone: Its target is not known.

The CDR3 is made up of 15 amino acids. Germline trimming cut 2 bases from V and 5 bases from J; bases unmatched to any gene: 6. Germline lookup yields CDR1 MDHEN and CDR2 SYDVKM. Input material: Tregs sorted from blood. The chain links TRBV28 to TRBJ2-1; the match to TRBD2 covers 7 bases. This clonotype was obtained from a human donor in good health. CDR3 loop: CASSLGGLENNEQFF. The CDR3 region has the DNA TGTGCCAGCAGTTTAGGCGGACTAGAAAACAATGAGCAGTTCTTC.